This is a list of T cell receptor beta chains from one sample in a study of T cell responses to AZD1222 COVID-19 vaccine. Some clones are missing from TCRdb's copy, which holds only in-frame ones; the method was immunoSEQ multiplex PCR. The sample yields some 140,000 clones, 90% to 95% seen once. The source was peripheral blood, collected on day 0 of AZD1222 vaccination. The receptors were sampled from an adult in good health. Each CDR3 is given with its conserved first and last residue. The order of the fields is V gene, J gene, D gene, clone size, CDR3 DNA, CDR3 protein. The D gene is left open where the match is weak. The size entry is marked missing in some rows and otherwise reads once, few, many or a size class.

v_gene: TRBV28; j_gene: TRBJ2-7; d_gene: TRBD1; abundance: -; CDR3nt: TGTGCCAGCAGTCCCCGCGACAGGGGCGTGGACGAGCAGTACTTC; CDR3aa: CASSPRDRGVDEQYF
v_gene: TRBV19; j_gene: TRBJ2-7; d_gene: -; abundance: -; CDR3nt: TGTGCCAGTAGTATATCTGCGCCCCGGCCGTCCTACGAGCAGTACTTC; CDR3aa: CASSISAPRPSYEQYF
v_gene: TRBV5-4; j_gene: TRBJ2-3; d_gene: TRBD2; abundance: once; CDR3nt: TGTGCCAGCAGCCTGGCGTACGCTAGCGGGGGATACAGCACAGATACGCAGTATTTT; CDR3aa: CASSLAYASGGYSTDTQYF
v_gene: TRBV5-1; j_gene: TRBJ2-3; d_gene: -; abundance: -; CDR3nt: TGCGCCAGCAGCTTCGCTAGTGCCAGCACAGATACGCAGTATTTT; CDR3aa: CASSFASASTDTQYF
v_gene: TRBV3-1/TRBV3-2; j_gene: TRBJ1-2; d_gene: -; abundance: -; CDR3nt: TGTGCCAGCAGGAGGGGAGGGAACTATGGCTACACCTTC; CDR3aa: CASRRGGNYGYTF
v_gene: TRBV10-3; j_gene: TRBJ2-7; d_gene: TRBD2; abundance: once; CDR3nt: TGTGCCATCAGTGAGCCGCGGGGGTCCTCGTGGTACTTC; CDR3aa: CAISEPRGSSWYF
v_gene: TRBV10-3; j_gene: TRBJ2-2; d_gene: TRBD2; abundance: few; CDR3nt: TGTGCCATCAGCACCAGGAGCGGGGGGAACACCGGGGAGCTGTTTTTT; CDR3aa: CAISTRSGGNTGELFF
v_gene: TRBV6-2/TRBV6-3; j_gene: TRBJ2-7; d_gene: -; abundance: -; CDR3nt: TGTGCCAGCAGCGCACCAGGGAGGTTATTATCCTACGAGCAGTACTTC; CDR3aa: CASSAPGRLLSYEQYF
v_gene: TRBV5-1; j_gene: TRBJ2-2; d_gene: -; abundance: -; CDR3nt: TGCGCCAGCAGCTTGGGGCAGGGGTTCGACGGGGAGCTGTTTTTT; CDR3aa: CASSLGQGFDGELFF
v_gene: TRBV4-3; j_gene: TRBJ2-1; d_gene: -; abundance: few; CDR3nt: TGCGCCAGCAGCCAAGAGTGGCGGGCCTCCTACAATGAGCAGTTCTTC; CDR3aa: CASSQEWRASYNEQFF
v_gene: TRBV11-2; j_gene: TRBJ1-3; d_gene: -; abundance: -; CDR3nt: TGTGCCAGCAGCTTCTTGCCCGCATCCGGAAACACCATATATTTT; CDR3aa: CASSFLPASGNTIYF
v_gene: TRBV19; j_gene: TRBJ1-1; d_gene: -; abundance: few; CDR3nt: TGTGCCAGTAGTATAGCGGGGACTGAAGCTTTCTTT; CDR3aa: CASSIAGTEAFF
v_gene: TRBV18; j_gene: TRBJ2-5; d_gene: -; abundance: -; CDR3nt: TGTGCCAGCTCACCACCGAGGGGTGGACAAGAGACCCAGTACTTC; CDR3aa: CASSPPRGGQETQYF
v_gene: TRBV6-4; j_gene: TRBJ2-5; d_gene: TRBD2; abundance: -; CDR3nt: TGTGCCAGCACCCTGACTAGCGGGCCGTACCAAGAGACCCAGTACTTC; CDR3aa: CASTLTSGPYQETQYF
v_gene: TRBV10-1; j_gene: TRBJ2-7; d_gene: -; abundance: -; CDR3nt: TGCGCCAGCAGTGAGTCCCCCGGATCCTACGAGCAGTACTTC; CDR3aa: CASSESPGSYEQYF
v_gene: TRBV5-1; j_gene: TRBJ2-7; d_gene: TRBD2; abundance: -; CDR3nt: TGCGCCAGCAGCCCGGGAGGGTTTCCCTACGAGCAGTACTTC; CDR3aa: CASSPGGFPYEQYF
v_gene: TRBV5-5; j_gene: TRBJ2-7; d_gene: -; abundance: -; CDR3nt: TGTGCCAGCAGCCCAACGCCGGGACAAAAAACCTACGAGCAGTACTTC; CDR3aa: CASSPTPGQKTYEQYF
v_gene: TRBV5-1; j_gene: TRBJ2-7; d_gene: -; abundance: -; CDR3nt: TGCGCCAGCAGCTTGGCAGGGTATAGATCGTCCGAGCAGTACTTC; CDR3aa: CASSLAGYRSSEQYF
v_gene: TRBV7-2; j_gene: TRBJ2-5; d_gene: -; abundance: -; CDR3nt: TGTGCCAGCAGCTCCCCTGTCGGGACCCAGTACTTC; CDR3aa: CASSSPVGTQYF
v_gene: TRBV30; j_gene: TRBJ1-2; d_gene: -; abundance: -; CDR3nt: TGTGCCTGGAGGCAGGGATTAGGCTATGGCTACACCTTC; CDR3aa: CAWRQGLGYGYTF
v_gene: TRBV5-1; j_gene: TRBJ1-2; d_gene: TRBD1; abundance: -; CDR3nt: TGCGCCAGCAGCTTAGGGCAGGGGGCGCAGTACGGCTACACCTTC; CDR3aa: CASSLGQGAQYGYTF
v_gene: TRBV7-9; j_gene: TRBJ1-1; d_gene: -; abundance: few; CDR3nt: TGTGCCAGCAGCTTAGACATGAACACTGAAGCTTTCTTT; CDR3aa: CASSLDMNTEAFF
v_gene: TRBV4-2; j_gene: TRBJ1-1; d_gene: -; abundance: -; CDR3nt: TGTGCCAGCAAGGCGGCAGGGACTAGCATCACTGAAGCTTTCTTT; CDR3aa: CASKAAGTSITEAFF
v_gene: TRBV7-8; j_gene: TRBJ1-5; d_gene: -; abundance: once; CDR3nt: TGTGCCAGCAGCTTAGTGCTCGATCAGCCCCAGCATTTT; CDR3aa: CASSLVLDQPQHF
v_gene: TRBV7-2; j_gene: TRBJ2-6; d_gene: -; abundance: once; CDR3nt: TGTGCCAGCAGCGGAGGGGTCTCTGGGGCCAACGTCCTGACTTTC; CDR3aa: CASSGGVSGANVLTF
v_gene: TRBV5-1; j_gene: TRBJ1-2; d_gene: -; abundance: -; CDR3nt: TGCGCCAGCAGCTTGGGCTCCCAGGAGGGATTCTACACCTTC; CDR3aa: CASSLGSQEGFYTF
v_gene: TRBV3-1/TRBV3-2; j_gene: TRBJ1-2; d_gene: -; abundance: -; CDR3nt: TGTGCCAGCAGCCAAGAGGGGGGCCGAGGCTACACCTTC; CDR3aa: CASSQEGGRGYTF
v_gene: TRBV4-1; j_gene: TRBJ1-6; d_gene: TRBD1; abundance: -; CDR3nt: TGCGCCAGCAGCCTTTCCGGGACAGGGGCCTCACCCCTCCACTTT; CDR3aa: CASSLSGTGASPLHF
v_gene: TRBV27; j_gene: TRBJ1-2; d_gene: TRBD1; abundance: -; CDR3nt: TGTGCCAGCAGTTTGGGGCCCACAGGGGTCTATGGCTACACCTTC; CDR3aa: CASSLGPTGVYGYTF
v_gene: TRBV9; j_gene: TRBJ1-1; d_gene: -; abundance: -; CDR3nt: TGTGCCAGCAGCGTAGGAGGGTTCCAGGGTTCTGCTGAAGCTTTCTTT; CDR3aa: CASSVGGFQGSAEAFF
v_gene: TRBV30; j_gene: TRBJ1-2; d_gene: TRBD1; abundance: -; CDR3nt: TGTGCCTGGAGCACCCCGAACAGGGGGAACTATGGCTACACCTTC; CDR3aa: CAWSTPNRGNYGYTF
v_gene: TRBV4-1; j_gene: TRBJ2-6; d_gene: -; abundance: -; CDR3nt: TGCGCCAGCAGCCATGCAGGCCTGCTAACTGGGGCCAACGTCCTGACTTTC; CDR3aa: CASSHAGLLTGANVLTF
v_gene: TRBV4-3; j_gene: TRBJ1-1; d_gene: -; abundance: once; CDR3nt: TGCGCCAGCAGCCGAAGGACAGCCCAACTTACTGAAGCTTTCTTT; CDR3aa: CASSRRTAQLTEAFF
v_gene: TRBV28; j_gene: TRBJ1-4; d_gene: -; abundance: -; CDR3nt: TGTGCCAGTAAGGAAGTGAATGAAAAACTGTTTTTT; CDR3aa: CASKEVNEKLFF
v_gene: TRBV18; j_gene: TRBJ2-5; d_gene: -; abundance: -; CDR3nt: TGTGCCAGCTCACCAGCCAACAGGGAGACCCAGTACTTC; CDR3aa: CASSPANRETQYF
v_gene: TRBV16; j_gene: TRBJ1-6; d_gene: -; abundance: -; CDR3nt: TGTGCCAGCAGCCAAGGGGAAATTAATTCACCCCTCCACTTT; CDR3aa: CASSQGEINSPLHF
v_gene: TRBV2; j_gene: TRBJ1-5; d_gene: TRBD1; abundance: -; CDR3nt: TGTGCCAGCAGTGGTACCAGGGGGTTTGGTCAGCCCCAGCATTTT; CDR3aa: CASSGTRGFGQPQHF
v_gene: TRBV12-5; j_gene: TRBJ1-5; d_gene: -; abundance: few; CDR3nt: TGTGCTAGTCGCACGTCTACCTATAGCAATCAGCCCCAGCATTTT; CDR3aa: CASRTSTYSNQPQHF
v_gene: TRBV5-1; j_gene: TRBJ1-4; d_gene: TRBD1; abundance: once; CDR3nt: TGCGCCAGCAGCCTAAACAGGGGAGGGGATGAAAAACTGTTTTTT; CDR3aa: CASSLNRGGDEKLFF
v_gene: TRBV5-1; j_gene: TRBJ1-3; d_gene: -; abundance: -; CDR3nt: TGCGCCAGCAGCTACCCCCGGTCTTCCGGAAACACCATATATTTT; CDR3aa: CASSYPRSSGNTIYF
v_gene: TRBV28; j_gene: TRBJ2-7; d_gene: -; abundance: few; CDR3nt: TGTGCCAGCAGCCCTAGGGATGGCTACGAGCAGTACTTC; CDR3aa: CASSPRDGYEQYF
v_gene: TRBV6-5; j_gene: TRBJ1-1; d_gene: -; abundance: once; CDR3nt: TGTGCCAGCAGCGACCCCCCCGAAGCTTTCTTT; CDR3aa: CASSDPPEAFF
v_gene: TRBV6-1; j_gene: TRBJ2-4; d_gene: TRBD2; abundance: -; CDR3nt: TGTGCCAGCAGTGCCCTTGGACTAGCGGGGCTCAAAAACATTCAGTACTTC; CDR3aa: CASSALGLAGLKNIQYF
v_gene: TRBV24-1; j_gene: TRBJ2-3; d_gene: -; abundance: -; CDR3nt: TGTGCCACCTCTCTCGATACAGATACGCAGTATTTT; CDR3aa: CATSLDTDTQYF
v_gene: TRBV9; j_gene: TRBJ2-5; d_gene: -; abundance: -; CDR3nt: TGTGCCAGCAGCGGGGGGCTAGCGGACGCAGAGACCCAGTACTTC; CDR3aa: CASSGGLADAETQYF
v_gene: TRBV3-1/TRBV3-2; j_gene: TRBJ1-1; d_gene: -; abundance: -; CDR3nt: TGTGCCAGCAGCCCCTCTTCCCTCGGTGGGACTGAAGCTTTCTTT; CDR3aa: CASSPSSLGGTEAFF
v_gene: TRBV19; j_gene: TRBJ2-7; d_gene: TRBD2; abundance: -; CDR3nt: TGTGCCAGTAGTATCGGGGGGATCGGGGAGCAGTACTTC; CDR3aa: CASSIGGIGEQYF
v_gene: TRBV19; j_gene: TRBJ1-6; d_gene: -; abundance: -; CDR3nt: TGTGCCAGTAGGCCTTTGGTGAGCCGAGATTCACCCCTCCACTTT; CDR3aa: CASRPLVSRDSPLHF
v_gene: TRBV18; j_gene: TRBJ1-5; d_gene: -; abundance: -; CDR3nt: TGTGCCAGCTCACCACCGGGGGATAGCAATCAGCCCCAGCATTTT; CDR3aa: CASSPPGDSNQPQHF
v_gene: TRBV18; j_gene: TRBJ1-1; d_gene: -; abundance: -; CDR3nt: TGTGCCAGCTCACTTAATAAGGAGGGCACTGAAGCTTTCTTT; CDR3aa: CASSLNKEGTEAFF
v_gene: TRBV27; j_gene: TRBJ1-1; d_gene: -; abundance: -; CDR3nt: TGTGCCAGCAGTTTCCAGGGTTGGACTGAAGCTTTCTTT; CDR3aa: CASSFQGWTEAFF
v_gene: TRBV7-3; j_gene: TRBJ1-2; d_gene: -; abundance: -; CDR3nt: TGTGCCAGCAGCTTGTATTCGGGTAGGGTAACCTTC; CDR3aa: CASSLYSGRVTF
v_gene: TRBV18; j_gene: TRBJ2-3; d_gene: TRBD2; abundance: -; CDR3nt: TGTGCCAGCTCACCAGGGACTAGTGGCGCTGCGGATACGCAGTATTTT; CDR3aa: CASSPGTSGAADTQYF
v_gene: TRBV13; j_gene: TRBJ2-3; d_gene: -; abundance: -; CDR3nt: TGTGCCAGCAGCTTATGGGGGGTCCCCTCTAGCACAGATACGCAGTATTTT; CDR3aa: CASSLWGVPSSTDTQYF
v_gene: TRBV27; j_gene: TRBJ2-1; d_gene: -; abundance: -; CDR3nt: TGTGCCAGCAGTTTTTGGCGGGGCGACAATGAGCAGTTCTTC; CDR3aa: CASSFWRGDNEQFF